This T cell receptor beta chain comes out of a study of response to subunit inactivated influenza vaccine. Study conclusions and caveats: That few new T cells are recruited by each seasonal influenza vaccination was the authors' suggestion.

This clonotype came up many times. As yet, its antigen is unknown. MiXCR was run by TCRdb on the RT-PCR reads, yielding one entry per CDR3 protein. The sample carries some 500,000 distinct CDR3 sequences, about 25% recorded once. The CDR3 runs 15 residues. V dropped 4 bases and J dropped 1 base, with 12 bases sitting between them. Germline V gene sequence: CDR1 SGDLS, CDR2 YYNGEE. The sample here was CD4+ T cells sorted from PBMCs, taken roughly 5 days after vaccination. The clonotype originates from a man over 45 who received an inactivated influenza vaccine. This rearrangement joins TRBV9 to TRBJ2-1; D unresolved. The DNA for the CDR3 is TGTGCCAGCAGCCCCACCGGGTCTTCCTACAATGAGCAGTTCTTC. Residues: CASSPTGSSYNEQFF.